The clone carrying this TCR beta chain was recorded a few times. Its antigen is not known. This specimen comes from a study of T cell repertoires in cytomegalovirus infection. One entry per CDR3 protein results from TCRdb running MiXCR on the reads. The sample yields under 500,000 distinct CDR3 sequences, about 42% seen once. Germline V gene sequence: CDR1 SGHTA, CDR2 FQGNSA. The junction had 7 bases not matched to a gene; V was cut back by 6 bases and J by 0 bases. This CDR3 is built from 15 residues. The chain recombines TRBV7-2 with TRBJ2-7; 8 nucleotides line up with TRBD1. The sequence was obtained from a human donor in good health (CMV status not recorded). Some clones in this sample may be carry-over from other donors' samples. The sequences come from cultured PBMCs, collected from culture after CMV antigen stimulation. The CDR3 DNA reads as TGTGCCAGCAGACCTGACAGGGGCGGCTCCTACGAGCAGTACTTC. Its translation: CASRPDRGGSYEQYF.